The 12 T cell receptor beta chains below were found in one sample sequenced in a study of human T cells and chemical hapten exposure. Each CDR3 protein gets one entry after TCRdb re-called the 5' RACE reads with MiXCR. The repertoire consists of 130,000 or so distinct CDR3 sequences, with around 4.4% occurring once and the leading ten covering roughly 1.4%. The total RNA was obtained from whole blood that was not fractionated. The receptor source for this set is a female donor in good health.

This clonotype was observed at least ten times. This CDR3 reads CSAREDSYGYTF. The CDR3 DNA is TGCAGTGCTAGAGAAGACAGCTATGGCTACACCTTC. V gene TRBV20-1 combines with J gene TRBJ1-2; TRBD1 is a possible D gene (5 bases). Trimming removed 0 bases at V and 4 bases at J, with 6 bases between. Germline-derived CDR1 and CDR2 are DFQATT and SNEGSKA (reference sequence). The CDR3 length is 12 residues.

This clonotype was counted many times. The gene calls are TRBV4-3 and TRBJ2-7; 7 bases match TRBD1. Looked up from germline, CDR1 is LGHNA and CDR2 is YSLEER. The J segment lost 3 bases and the V segment lost 0 bases, leaving 8 bases of the junction unmatched. The CDR3 loop spans 16 amino acids. The CDR3 coding sequence is TGCGCCAGCAGCCAAGATCGACAGGGCTTTTACTACGAGCAGTACTTC. This translates into CASSQDRQGFYYEQYF.

The sample holds many counts of this clonotype. The V and J genes are TRBV5-4 and TRBJ2-3, with D unresolved. Trimming stripped 0 bases from V and 6 bases from J, with 8 bases between. Germline V CDR1 and CDR2: SGHNT, YYREEE (reference sequence). The CDR3 length is 13 residues. The CDR3 region has the DNA TGTGCCAGCAGCTTGGCCAGTAAGGATACGCAGTATTTT. This codes for CASSLASKDTQYF.

The chain is built from TRBV20-1 and TRBJ1-4; the D is unclear. CDR1 and CDR2 from the germline V gene are DFQATT and SNEGSKA (reference sequence). V lost 5 bases and J 7 bases, leaving 17 bases between the germline ends. This CDR3 region has 14 residues. CDR3 nucleotides: TGCAGTGCTCGGCGCTCCCTGGGAGCTGAAAAACTGTTTTTT. Translated: CSARRSLGAEKLFF.

This clonotype has just a few counts. The rearrangement uses TRBV10-3 and TRBJ1-5; a weak D match, TRBD1 (5 bases). The V gene lost 2 bases and the J gene lost 3 bases, with 8 bases spanning the gap. The CDR3 has 14 residues. The germline CDR1 and CDR2 sequences are ENHRY and SYGVKD. DNA for the CDR3: TGTGCCATCAGTGAGGACAGATTCAATCAGCCCCAGCATTTT. This sequence encodes CAISEDRFNQPQHF.

This clonotype was counted ten times or more. This chain joins TRBV7-3 and TRBJ2-7; 12 bases are a match to TRBD1. J gave up 8 bases and V 2 bases, and 10 bases lay outside the gene matches. CDR3 size: 16 residues. Germline lookup yields CDR1 SGHTA and CDR2 FQGTGA. CDR3 sequence: CASSLLRAGTGGKQYF. As DNA, the CDR3 is TGTGCCAGCAGCTTACTCCGTGCGGGGACAGGGGGCAAGCAGTACTTC.

This clonotype has only a few counts. The chain carries TRBV3-1 and TRBJ1-6, with a weak D call TRBD1 (6 bases). The CDR3 extends over 15 amino acids. The ends were cut back, 4 bases at V and 16 bases at J, with 23 bases in the middle. The V gene's germline CDR1 is LGHDT and CDR2 YNNKEL (reference sequence). The CDR3 loop is CASSPSPGTHNLLHF. In DNA, the CDR3 is TGTGCCAGCAGCCCTTCCCCCGGGACACACAACCTTCTCCACTTT.

The CDR3 nucleotides read TGTGCCAGCAGTTACCGATTGGATCAGCCCCAGCATTTT. Translating gives CASSYRLDQPQHF. The J gene is TRBJ1-5, the V gene TRBV6-6; D unclear. The CDR3 loop spans 13 amino acids. Looked up from germline, CDR1 is MNHNY and CDR2 is SVGAGI (reference sequence). V lost 2 bases, J lost 5 bases, and 7 bases lay in between.

Remarks on this clonotype: One base away lies a much larger clone, so this may be a sequencing read error. The genes are TRBV5-1 and TRBJ1-5; D is possibly TRBD1 (5 bases). The CDR3 contains 14 residues. The germline V gene has CDR1 SGHRS and CDR2 YFSETQ. This CDR3 reads CAGSPGGGNQPQHF. The CDR3 DNA sequence: TGCGCCGGCAGCCCGGGGGGGGGCAATCAGCCCCAGCATTTT.

A few counts support this clonotype. The V and J genes are TRBV15 and TRBJ2-1, with TRBD1 matching 7 bases. The CDR3 covers 18 residues. The germline V gene has CDR1 LNHNV and CDR2 YYDKDF (reference sequence). The V segment lost 0 bases and the J segment 0 bases; nucleotides outside the gene matches: 8. The CDR3 region has the DNA TGTGCCACCAGCAGAGATAGGTCCTGGGACAGCTCCTACAATGAGCAGTTCTTC. This translates into CATSRDRSWDSSYNEQFF.

This clonotype was detected many times. This rearrangement joins TRBV12-3 or TRBV12-4 to TRBJ2-1; D is ambiguous. CDR3 size: 13 residues. Trimming cost V 10 bases and J 9 bases, with 19 bases left between them. The CDR3 region is CATSQNRWGEQFF. The CDR3, as DNA: TGTGCCACCTCACAAAATCGGTGGGGTGAGCAGTTCTTC.

This clonotype has at least ten counts. This rearrangement joins TRBV5-4 to TRBJ2-4; TRBD1 might be the D (5 bases). V lost 0 bases and J 0 bases, leaving 10 bases between the germline ends. The CDR3 runs to 16 residues. Germline CDR1 reads SGHNT; CDR2 reads YYREEE (reference sequence). CDR3 DNA sequence: TGTGCCAGCAGCTTGGAAGGGGATGTAGCCAAAAACATTCAGTACTTC. It yields the protein CASSLEGDVAKNIQYF.